The clone carrying this T cell receptor beta chain showed up just once. The antigen is not known. Deep-resolution sequencing targeted hundreds of thousands of T cell genomes in pre-culture CD4+ samples. The data were produced by immunoSEQ multiplex PCR, yet TCRdb's version contains in-frame clones alone and is incomplete. Found here are over 60,000 clones, roughly 78% of them singletons; the top ten hold around 1.5%. The sample originates from a study of T cell repertoires and HLA-DP antigens. This CDR3 has 16 amino acids. With 0 bases clipped from V and 5 bases from J, the junction kept 7 bases outside the gene matches. Germline lookup yields CDR1 SGHKS and CDR2 YYEKEE (reference sequence).

Sequencing input: CD4+ T cells from PBMCs. This rearrangement joins TRBV5-5 to TRBJ2-3; 9 nucleotides match TRBD1. This clonotype was sampled from a man aged 55 to 69 in good health and CMV-seronegative. CDR3 coding DNA: TGTGCCAGCAGCTTGGGCGGGACAGGGTTCATAGATACGCAGTATTTT. It codes for CASSLGGTGFIDTQYF.